The rows below give T cell receptor beta chains drawn from one sample of a study of T cell responses to AZD1222 COVID-19 vaccine. Libraries were prepared by immunoSEQ multiplex PCR; TCRdb keeps only in-frame clonotypes and omits some of them. The table shows approximately 200,000 clones, with 88% occurring only once. The source was peripheral blood, collected on day 0 of AZD1222 vaccination. The receptors shown here come from an adult in good health. CDR3s include the opening cysteine and the closing phenylalanine or tryptophan. Each record gives: D gene, V gene, clone size, J gene, CDR3 protein, CDR3 DNA. A D gene is named only where the DNA matches it firmly. For some rows the clone size is stated as once, few or many, or as a class when expanded; others skip it.

d_gene: -; v_gene: TRBV6-5; abundance: -; j_gene: TRBJ1-1; CDR3aa: CASSLTQDTEAFF; CDR3nt: TGTGCCAGCAGTCTAACCCAGGACACTGAAGCTTTCTTT
d_gene: -; v_gene: TRBV11-2; abundance: -; j_gene: TRBJ2-3; CDR3aa: CASSLRPDTQYF; CDR3nt: TGTGCCAGCAGCCTCCGACCAGATACGCAGTATTTT
d_gene: TRBD1; v_gene: TRBV24-1; abundance: -; j_gene: TRBJ2-3; CDR3aa: CATSGGQGADTQYF; CDR3nt: TGTGCCACCAGTGGAGGACAGGGGGCAGATACGCAGTATTTT
d_gene: TRBD1; v_gene: TRBV10-3; abundance: -; j_gene: TRBJ1-2; CDR3aa: CAISVGDRGNGYTF; CDR3nt: TGTGCCATCAGTGTGGGGGACAGGGGTAATGGCTACACCTTC
d_gene: -; v_gene: TRBV18; abundance: -; j_gene: TRBJ2-7; CDR3aa: CASSPSPISFIGYEQYF; CDR3nt: TGTGCCAGCTCACCAAGCCCCATTTCATTTATCGGATACGAGCAGTACTTC
d_gene: TRBD1; v_gene: TRBV29-1; abundance: -; j_gene: TRBJ2-5; CDR3aa: CSVGQGRRETQYF; CDR3nt: TGCAGCGTAGGACAGGGTAGACGGGAGACCCAGTACTTC
d_gene: -; v_gene: TRBV30; abundance: -; j_gene: TRBJ1-1; CDR3aa: CAWTGVGVAIQAFF; CDR3nt: TGTGCCTGGACCGGAGTGGGGGTGGCAATACAAGCTTTCTTT
d_gene: -; v_gene: TRBV3-1/TRBV3-2; abundance: once; j_gene: TRBJ1-1; CDR3aa: CASSDGAQAWTEAFF; CDR3nt: TGTGCCAGCAGCGACGGCGCTCAGGCTTGGACTGAAGCTTTCTTT
d_gene: TRBD1; v_gene: TRBV19; abundance: -; j_gene: TRBJ1-1; CDR3aa: CASRRQGGTEAFF; CDR3nt: TGTGCCAGTAGAAGACAGGGGGGCACTGAAGCTTTCTTT
d_gene: TRBD2; v_gene: TRBV7-3; abundance: -; j_gene: TRBJ2-7; CDR3aa: CASSPGSGDYQQYF; CDR3nt: TGTGCCAGCAGCCCAGGCTCGGGGGACTATCAGCAGTACTTC